The rows below give T cell receptor beta chains drawn from one sample of a study of T cells in Graves' hyperthyroidism and ophthalmopathy. TCRdb analysed the multiplex PCR reads with MiXCR anew, one entry per CDR3 protein. The sample holds 750,000 to 950,000 distinct CDR3 sequences, 38% seen once. The sample comprised blood. These receptors all stem from a man aged 18 to 29 with Graves' hyperthyroidism. Both conserved end residues are part of each CDR3. A D gene is named only where the DNA matches it firmly. Rows may omit the clone size; those that give it use once, few, many or a size class.

TRBJ1-1	NA	NA	TRBV7-2	TGTGCCAGCAGTTTAACCGCCTTAGCTTTCTTT	CASSLTALAFF
TRBJ1-2	TRBD1	many	TRBV19	TGTGCCACCCGTCCCATCCACAGGGGGGATGGCTACACCTTC	CATRPIHRGDGYTF
TRBJ2-7	TRBD1	NA	TRBV6-6	TGTGCCAGCAGTTCGACAGGGTGGTCTGACGAGCAGTACTTC	CASSSTGWSDEQYF
TRBJ1-5	NA	many	TRBV19	TGTGCCAGTCGTCCCCTCAATCAGCCCCAGCATTTT	CASRPLNQPQHF
TRBJ1-1	TRBD1	NA	TRBV29-1	TGCAGCGTGGGACAGGGGGCTGGGGAAGCTTTCTTT	CSVGQGAGEAFF
TRBJ2-7	NA	NA	TRBV7-3	TGTGCCAGCAGCTTAACGGGGGGCACTCCCTACGAGCAGTACTTC	CASSLTGGTPYEQYF
TRBJ1-4	NA	NA	TRBV7-8	TGTGCCAGCAGCCCACCAGGGAATCCGCTGTTTTTT	CASSPPGNPLFF
TRBJ1-6	NA	NA	TRBV20-1	TGCAGTGCTAGTAAGGGGCCCGATAATTCACCCCTCCACTTT	CSASKGPDNSPLHF
TRBJ2-2	TRBD2	few	TRBV6-5	TGTGCCAGCAGTTACTCGCGGGAGCGGGCCGGGGAGCTGTTTTTT	CASSYSRERAGELFF
TRBJ2-5	NA	NA	TRBV19	TGTGCCAGTAGTATCTCCGGAACCGGGACCCGAGAGACCCAGTACTTC	CASSISGTGTRETQYF
TRBJ1-4	TRBD1	NA	TRBV15	TGTGCCGCCAGCAGCCTGGAGGACAGGGGTGGAAAACTGTTTTTT	CAASSLEDRGGKLFF
TRBJ2-7	NA	NA	TRBV6-1	TGTGCCAGCACCCTAGAGACGGATCAGGAGCAGTACTTC	CASTLETDQEQYF
TRBJ2-5	NA	NA	TRBV29-1	TGCAGGGGACCGGACTGGGAAGAGACCCAGTACTTC	CRGPDWEETQYF
TRBJ2-2	TRBD2	few	TRBV24-1	TGTGCCACCAGTGGCGGCCCTAGCGGGGGGGCATTTTCCACCGGGGAGCTGTTTTTT	CATSGGPSGGAFSTGELFF
TRBJ2-7	TRBD1	few	TRBV4-1	TGCGCCAGCAGCCAGTCCTTGGGGACAGGGGCCTACGAGCAGTACTTC	CASSQSLGTGAYEQYF
TRBJ1-5	NA	NA	TRBV29-1	TGCAGCGTTGGGACCCCCAATCAGCCCCAGCATTTT	CSVGTPNQPQHF